The T cell receptor (beta chain) under discussion was sequenced for a study of shared clonotypes between healthy human individuals. The overall study: Each donor had three CD4 naive, three CD4 memory, two CD8 naive and one CD8 memory plate.

General observations from the study: Sampling used blood alone; tissue repertoires probably differ. Lower generation probabilities were found for non-shared clonotypes than for those shared by all four donors.

TCRdb's copy holds only in-frame clones and misses some; the assay was immunoSEQ multiplex PCR. The repertoire consists of 2 million to 3 million clones, with 90% to 95% occurring once and the leading ten covering 0.35% to 0.45%. A word on this clone: Its specificity is unknown.

The sequence came from a man between 18 and 29 years old in good health. Some clones in this sample may be carry-over from other donors' samples. Sequenced sample: naive CD4+ T cells from PBMCs. The subset is: CD45RA+ positively selected.

The CDR3 loop reads CASSALRTGGSEQFF. CDR3 in DNA: TGTGCCAGCAGCGCACTGCGGACAGGGGGCAGTGAGCAGTTCTTC. V gene TRBV9 combines with J gene TRBJ2-1; 11 positions match TRBD1. After removal of 3 bases from V and 9 bases from J, the junction contained 8 bases not matched to a gene. The CDR3 loop spans 15 amino acids. From germline, CDR1 is SGDLS and CDR2 YYNGEE.